These T cell receptor beta chains were read from a single sample in a study of blood T cell repertoires in COVID-19. Sequenced by immunoSEQ multiplex PCR; TCRdb stores in-frame clones only, minus some. The data contain around 440,000 clones, approximately 89% of them singletons. The sequencing input was peripheral blood. The source is a woman between 50 and 59 years old with COVID-19, enrolled during active disease. The CDR3 runs from the conserved cysteine through the conserved F or W. Fields, in order: clone size, V gene, CDR3 protein. The size entry is marked missing in some rows and otherwise reads once, few, many or a size class.

-,TRBV4-1,CASSQGGLAGDEQFF
-,TRBV9,CASSGWGGVETQYF
-,TRBV5-1,CASSLLAGSGTEAFF
-,TRBV4-1,CASSLQGAGGYTF
-,TRBV6-5,CASRYRDIHYGYTF
-,TRBV5-5,CASSARTGWAADTQYF
once,TRBV10-2,CASSPGFEQYF
-,TRBV6-5,CASSFMGARFGGYTF
few,TRBV29-1,CSVDTSGRSNEQFF
-,TRBV19,CASQSAGLGNSPLHF
-,TRBV11-2,CASSLVRDRGSYEQYF
-,TRBV2,CASSETGGDNDYGYTF
-,TRBV12-1,CASSPQGRGAYEQYF
-,TRBV13,CASSLGQGGAEQYF
-,TRBV6-1,CASSERLTYNEQFF
-,TRBV5-5,CASSLAPSSGNTIYF
-,TRBV24-1,CAPWDRDNNEQFF
once,TRBV4-2,CASSQAPGQNSPLHF
-,TRBV5-1,CASSDRTTGELFF
-,TRBV10-1,CASSELTTSTPDTQYF
-,TRBV29-1,CSVRDSYSGANVLTF
-,TRBV7-9,CASSLDALGPGYTF
-,TRBV3-1/TRBV3-2,CASSPSKTEAFF
-,TRBV5-1,CASSLDGLNEKLFF
-,TRBV19,CASSGWQGNYYGYTF
once,TRBV19,CASSIAQGQGSQPQHF